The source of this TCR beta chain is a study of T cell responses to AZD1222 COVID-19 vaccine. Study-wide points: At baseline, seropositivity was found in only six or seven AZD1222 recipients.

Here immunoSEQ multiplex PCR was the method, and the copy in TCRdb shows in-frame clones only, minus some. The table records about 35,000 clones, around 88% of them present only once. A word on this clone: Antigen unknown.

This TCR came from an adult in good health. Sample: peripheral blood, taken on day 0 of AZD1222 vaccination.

The CDR3 DNA follows: TGCGCCAGCAGCTTGATAGGAGTCGCCGAGCAGTACTTC. This gives the protein CASSLIGVAEQYF. The chain joins TRBV5-1 to TRBJ2-7; D unclear. Looked up from germline, CDR1 is SGHRS and CDR2 is YFSETQ. Trimming pared 1 base from V and 6 bases from J, leaving 11 bases between. The CDR3 runs to 13 residues. Drawing the rest from reference TRBV5-1 and TRBJ2-7, the complete variable domain is KAGVTQTPRYLIKTRGQQVTLSCSPISGHRSVSWYQQTPGQGLQFLFEYFSETQRNKGNFPGRFSGRQFSNSRSEMNVSTLELGDSALYLCASSLIGVAEQYFGPGTRLTVT.